Listed below are T cell receptor beta chains from one sample, sequenced in a study of shared clonotypes between healthy human individuals. The data were produced by immunoSEQ multiplex PCR, yet TCRdb's version contains in-frame clones alone and is incomplete. The data contain under 1,100,000 clones, approximately 72% of them singletons. The source material was memory CD4+ T cells sorted from blood. The source of these receptors is a man younger than 35 in good health. CDR3s include the opening cysteine and the closing phenylalanine or tryptophan. For some rows the clone size is stated as once, few or many, or as a class when expanded; others skip it.

j_call clone_size v_call cdr3_aa
TRBJ2-1 - TRBV6-1 CASSGRQGANEQFF
TRBJ2-2 - TRBV5-6 CASSLEVAANTGELFF
TRBJ2-1 - TRBV2 CASGGGSSYNEQFF
TRBJ1-4 - TRBV6-5 CASGQGVGEKLFF
TRBJ1-2 once TRBV30 CAWSVGIFGGYTF
TRBJ2-5 once TRBV11-2 CASSLGASGRETQYF
TRBJ2-1 - TRBV14 CASSQGGGPYNEQFF
TRBJ2-3 - TRBV5-4 CASNVAGLTDTQYF
TRBJ2-5 once TRBV11-3 CASSHGQSPSETQYF
TRBJ2-3 - TRBV11-2 CASSLRPSGLRASDTQYF
TRBJ2-7 - TRBV7-2 CASSSQQGTNYEQYF
TRBJ2-7 - TRBV16 CAGGRGTYEQYF
TRBJ2-7 - TRBV5-4 CASSLAGLAGVHEQYF
TRBJ1-3 - TRBV6-1 CAVSWTDGNTIYF
TRBJ2-7 - TRBV11-2 CASSPGLSYEQYF
TRBJ2-7 many TRBV18 CASSPMGHIYEQYF
TRBJ1-1 - TRBV30 CAWRRGERPEAFF
TRBJ2-1 many TRBV11-3 CASSLVAGGSYNEQFF
TRBJ2-6 - TRBV5-1 CASSSGVSGANVLTF
TRBJ2-7 - TRBV2 CASWREPYEQYF
TRBJ1-2 few TRBV2 CASSDWAGLYGYTF
TRBJ2-5 - TRBV2 CASSVAEGETQYF
TRBJ2-6 - TRBV10-2 CASSEAVPSGANVLTF
TRBJ2-1 once TRBV29-1 CSVEHNEQFF
TRBJ2-5 - TRBV5-4 CASSFSTETQYF
TRBJ1-1 - TRBV27 CASSTGILNTEAFF
TRBJ1-1 once TRBV5-1 CASSGGGTEAFF
TRBJ2-2 few TRBV2 CASRGTSGTTGELFF
TRBJ1-2 - TRBV19 CASRRTADYGYTF
TRBJ2-1 - TRBV6-1 CASSPSPRLAEQFF
TRBJ1-2 - TRBV2 CASSLTGTVPYGYTF
TRBJ2-5 - TRBV27 CASSSLTSGKETQYF
TRBJ2-1 - TRBV7-9 CASSAGQGSYNEQFF
TRBJ1-2 many TRBV28 CASGRGSLGYTF
TRBJ2-7 - TRBV19 CASSGDRAYEQYF
TRBJ2-2 - TRBV10-1 CASSSTSTGELFF
TRBJ1-3 - TRBV27 CASSSRGITSGNTIYF
TRBJ2-2 - TRBV4-3 CASSQETLGGTGELFF
TRBJ1-5 - TRBV7-2 CASSFVGQGDQPQHF
TRBJ1-2 - TRBV7-2 CASSLNWAGLGDGYTF
TRBJ2-7 - TRBV6-1 CASSSRTSPQYF
TRBJ2-5 once TRBV5-1 CASSLGAGGGSETQYF
TRBJ1-1 once TRBV7-2 CASSLEGQSTEAFF
TRBJ2-7 - TRBV5-4 CASSADRGRFEQYF
TRBJ1-1 - TRBV7-9 CASSRDGGAEAFF
TRBJ1-4 - TRBV6-1 CASSETTGKLFF
TRBJ1-2 once TRBV7-2 CASSPWGGRYGYTF